The 21 T cell receptor beta chains in this list originate from one sample, sequenced in a study of T cells in Graves' hyperthyroidism and ophthalmopathy. Researchers amplified the TCR beta CDR3 regions from RNA transcripts. The TCR CDR3 first-round RT-PCR relied on the HTBI primer set. TCRdb analysed the multiplex PCR reads with MiXCR anew, one entry per CDR3 protein. The sample records about 380,000 distinct CDR3 sequences, roughly 14% being singletons. Sequences were obtained from blood. These receptors all come from a man aged 30 to 45 with Graves' hyperthyroidism that later progressed to Graves' ophthalmopathy.

This clonotype came up a few times. The CDR3 region has the DNA TGCAGCGTCCTACAGGGGGCCAGAGGCTACACCTTC. It is translated as CSVLQGARGYTF. This sequence joins TRBV29-1 and TRBJ1-2; 9 nucleotides agree with TRBD1. Germline loops: CDR1 SQVTM, CDR2 ANQGSEA. The trim removed 6 bases at V and 8 bases at J, leaving 7 bases unmatched. The CDR3 consists of 12 residues.

This clonotype was seen a few times. V and J are TRBV5-5 and TRBJ2-4; the D is unclear. The CDR3 runs 15 residues. Trimming stripped 2 bases from V and 0 bases from J, with 9 bases between. Germline V gives CDR1 SGHKS, CDR2 YYEKEE (reference sequence). In DNA, the CDR3 is TGTGCCAGCAGCTTCTTACAGCTAGCCAAAAACATTCAGTACTTC. This encodes CASSFLQLAKNIQYF.

This clonotype was seen many times. The chain uses TRBV28 and TRBJ1-4; D is undetermined. Trimming removed 5 bases at V and 3 bases at J, with 19 bases between. The CDR3 covers 17 residues. Germline CDR1 reads MDHEN; CDR2 reads SYDVKM. The CDR3 loop is CASSPRPQTASNEKLFF. Here the CDR3 DNA reads TGTGCCAGCAGTCCCAGGCCCCAGACGGCTTCTAATGAAAAACTGTTTTTT.

This clonotype was detected ten times or more. The chain uses TRBV2 and TRBJ1-6; D might be TRBD1 (6 bases). The germline gives CDR1 SNHLY, CDR2 FYNNEI. The V end lost 6 bases, the J end lost 11 bases, and 11 bases lay between the germline ends. The CDR3 covers 12 residues. CDR3 bases: TGTGCCAGCAGCCCTTGGGGGCCACCCCTCCACTTT. This codes for CASSPWGPPLHF.

Many counts were recorded for this clonotype. The genes are TRBV29-1 and TRBJ2-3; 9 bases map to TRBD1. There are 15 residues in the CDR3. The germline V gene encodes CDR1 SQVTM and CDR2 ANQGSEA. V shed 7 bases, J shed 2 bases, and the junction held 10 bases outside the gene matches. The CDR3 here is CSASTGTGTTDTQYF. CDR3 nucleotides: TGCAGCGCCTCTACCGGGACAGGGACCACAGATACGCAGTATTTT.

This clonotype was detected many times. This chain connects TRBV7-9 to TRBJ2-5, with D unresolved. Trimming took 6 bases from V and 5 from J, leaving 16 bases between them. The CDR3 runs 14 residues. Germline loops: CDR1 SEHNR, CDR2 FQNEAQ (reference sequence). In nucleotides, the CDR3 is TGTGCCAGCAGGGCATATGATAGACCGGAGACCCAGTACTTC. Translating gives CASRAYDRPETQYF.

This rearrangement joins TRBV29-1 to TRBJ1-1, with 7 bases fitting TRBD1. This CDR3 contains 12 residues. Per the germline V gene, CDR1 is SQVTM and CDR2 is ANQGSEA. With 8 bases clipped from V and 7 bases from J, the junction kept 10 bases outside the gene matches. The CDR3 sequence is CSSRRGGFEAFF. In DNA form, the CDR3 reads TGCAGCTCCCGGAGAGGGGGCTTTGAAGCTTTCTTT.

This clonotype was found once. The rearrangement uses TRBV19 and TRBJ2-2, with D possibly being TRBD2 (6 bases). CDR3 length: 14 amino acids. Trimming shortened V by 5 bases and J by 5 bases, and 12 bases separated the two germline ends. Germline CDR1 LNHDA, CDR2 SQIVND (reference sequence). CDR3 DNA: TGTGCCAGTAGTCCCCGGGAGCCGACCGGGGAGCTGTTTTTT. It encodes CASSPREPTGELFF.

This chain connects TRBV28 to TRBJ1-2; D gene ambiguous. Per germline, CDR1 MDHEN and CDR2 SYDVKM. Trimming removed 4 bases from V and 3 bases from J, with 15 bases in between. The CDR3 is made up of 15 amino acids. The CDR3 region is CASSSHYRHHYGYTF. The DNA for the CDR3 is TGTGCCAGCAGTTCCCACTACCGACACCACTATGGCTACACCTTC.

In this sample, this clonotype turned up many times. The CDR3, as DNA: TGTGCCAGCAGTGCGGTGTCAGGGGGCCCGAATGAGCAGTTCTTC. This codes for CASSAVSGGPNEQFF. The V call is TRBV6-1, the J call TRBJ2-1; 8 bases are shared with TRBD1. The V gene's germline CDR1 is MNHNS and CDR2 SASEGT. This CDR3 spans 15 amino acids. The J segment lost 7 bases and the V segment lost 4 bases, leaving 9 bases of the junction unmatched.

In its sample, this clonotype was seen many times. The rearrangement uses TRBV28 and TRBJ1-2; D uncertain. Trimming shortened V by 6 bases and J by 5 bases, and 10 bases separated the two germline ends. From germline, CDR1 is MDHEN and CDR2 SYDVKM. This CDR3 region has 12 residues. CDR3 coding DNA: TGTGCCAGCAGCACAGACATTTATGGCTACACCTTC. Its translation: CASSTDIYGYTF.

This clonotype was recorded a few times. This chain uses TRBV4-1 with TRBJ2-7; 11 nucleotides align to TRBD1. This CDR3 contains 16 residues. Trimming cost V 0 bases and J 4 bases; bases outside gene matches: 5. CDR1 is MGHRA and CDR2 is YSYEKL in the germline V gene. The CDR3 DNA follows: TGCGCCAGCAGCCAAGAAGGACAGGGGGCATGGTACGAGCAGTACTTC. Translating gives CASSQEGQGAWYEQYF.

V and J are TRBV4-2 and TRBJ1-1, with TRBD1 as a possible D gene (6 bases). In germline, CDR1 is LGHNA, CDR2 YNFKEQ. The CDR3 has 15 residues. With 1 base removed from V and 4 bases from J, the gap between germline ends came to 13 bases. Here the CDR3 DNA reads TGTGCCAGCAGCCAAGTGCTGGGGGCTGGCACTGAAGCTTTCTTT. This gives the protein CASSQVLGAGTEAFF.

In this sample, this clonotype turned up a few times. V is TRBV27 and J is TRBJ2-1, with D possibly TRBD1 on 6 matching bases. The V gene's germline CDR1 is MNHEY and CDR2 SMNVEV (reference sequence). V was trimmed by 3 bases and J by 5 bases, leaving 8 bases between them. The CDR3 runs to 13 residues. The CDR3 DNA follows: TGTGCCAGCAGTTTCAGGGGCCACAATGAGCAGTTCTTC. Translation gives CASSFRGHNEQFF.

The chain recombines TRBV6-2 or TRBV6-3 with TRBJ1-2; no definite D call. The germline V gene has CDR1 MNHEY and CDR2 SVGEGT. Trimming removed 6 bases at V and 6 bases at J, with 11 bases between. This CDR3 has 12 residues. The CDR3 DNA follows: TGTGCCAGCAGCAACAGTAGAAATGGCTACACCTTC. Translating it yields CASSNSRNGYTF.

The gene calls are TRBV6-5 and TRBJ1-2; D gene unclear. Germline V gives CDR1 MNHEY, CDR2 SVGAGI. Trimming stripped 0 bases from V and 10 bases from J, with 9 bases between. The CDR3 sequence is 12 residues long. This chain's CDR3 is CASSYSSGDYTF. The CDR3 region has the DNA TGTGCCAGCAGTTACTCGAGCGGGGACTACACCTTC.

In its sample, this clonotype was seen many times. The J gene is TRBJ2-7, the V gene TRBV27, with 10 nucleotides matching TRBD2. This CDR3 has 17 residues. Germline-derived CDR1 and CDR2 are MNHEY and SMNVEV (reference sequence). The V segment lost 2 bases and the J segment 0 bases; nucleotides outside the gene matches: 7. The CDR3 reads CASSLAAGTSDSYEQYF. The CDR3 DNA reads TGTGCCAGCAGTTTAGCAGCCGGGACTAGCGACTCCTACGAGCAGTACTTC.

This clonotype appeared a few times. This chain connects TRBV13 to TRBJ1-2; 8 bases agree with TRBD1. The V segment lost 3 bases and the J segment 8 bases; nucleotides outside the gene matches: 8. CDR1 is PRHDT and CDR2 is FYEKMQ in the germline V gene (reference sequence). CDR3 length: 14 residues. This CDR3 is CASSFDPGGGGYTF. CDR3 DNA: TGTGCCAGCAGCTTCGACCCAGGGGGCGGAGGCTACACCTTC.

The chain is built from TRBV5-1 and TRBJ2-7, with TRBD1 matching over 12 bases. The CDR3 runs to 16 residues. In germline, CDR1 is SGHRS, CDR2 YFSETQ. V shed 4 bases and J 5 bases; nucleotides not matched to a gene: 10. CDR3 loop: CASSPTLRDRGHEQYF. The CDR3 bases are TGCGCCAGCAGCCCAACCCTCCGGGACAGGGGGCACGAGCAGTACTTC.

The chain has TRBV6-1 and TRBJ1-4; weak D call: TRBD1 (6 bases). V lost 6 bases and J 0 bases, leaving 20 bases between the germline ends. The CDR3 runs 18 residues. From germline, CDR1 is MNHNS and CDR2 SASEGT. The CDR3 DNA sequence: TGTGCCAGCAGCACCAAAGAGGGGGTCCTTGCAACTAATGAAAAACTGTTTTTT. Protein product: CASSTKEGVLATNEKLFF.

This clonotype appeared many times. This sequence joins TRBV11-3 and TRBJ1-1, with D maybe TRBD1 (6 bases). Germline V lookup: CDR1 SGHNT, CDR2 YENEEA. Trimming shortened V by 4 bases and J by 3 bases, and 15 bases separated the two germline ends. This CDR3 has 15 residues. The CDR3 region is CASSSRTVLYTEAFF. The CDR3, as DNA: TGTGCCAGCAGCTCCCGGACAGTATTATACACTGAAGCTTTCTTT.